The T cell receptor (beta chain) under discussion was sequenced for a study of Ad26.COV2.S vaccination and SARS-CoV-2 variants. The treatment denotes: roughly 19 received Ad26.COV2.S at low or high dose, single or two shots; about 5 received placebo; per-sample allocation not given. Day 63 after the first vaccine or placebo injection was the time point for sampling. Vaccine was an Ad26 vector expressing Wuhan-strain SARS-CoV-2 spike. General observations from the study: Vaccinees reportedly had broad spike-specific CD8+ and CD4+ T cell responses. The TCR-based breadth and depth measures might underestimate overall T cell responses. Placebo recipients trailed vaccine recipients in spike-specific TCR breadth.

CDR1 is SGHVS, CDR2 FNYEAQ, per germline. The ends were cut back, 1 base at V and 4 bases at J, with 12 bases in the middle. CDR3 length equals 15 residues. In regard to this clone: The antigen is unknown.

Sequencing was performed with immunoSEQ multiplex PCR; in TCRdb, only in-frame clones are kept and a portion is missing. The top ten hold approximately 4% of the sample, which has around 450,000 clones, around 87% seen once. This chain joins TRBV7-6 and TRBJ2-3, with D unresolved. The source is a person aged 18 to 59 who received the Ad26.COV2.S COVID-19 vaccine or a placebo. This sample comprised peripheral blood, obtained in a trial of Ad26.COV2.S vaccine versus placebo. The CDR3 here is CASSLGGRGADTQYF. The CDR3 coding sequence is TGTGCCAGCAGCTTAGGGGGTCGTGGCGCAGATACGCAGTATTTT.